These 25 T cell receptor beta chains share one sample of origin, sequenced in a study of blood T cells in healthy people across ages. Primers used in a second PCR of about 7 to 12 cycles were a sample-barcoded 5' primer and a J-beta primer mix. One entry per CDR3 protein, called by TCRdb with MiXCR from the 5' RACE reads. The table shows roughly 2 million distinct CDR3 sequences, with around half occurring only once. The sample comprised blood. Source of these receptors: a woman in her 40s in good health.

About this clonotype itself: A junction boundary mismatches the germline segment, possibly from a read error. The V gene is TRBV5-1, the J gene TRBJ2-4; D is undetermined. The DNA end favors TRBJ2-5, so the J call may be wrong. The CDR3 runs to 14 residues. Germline assignment: CDR1 SGHRS and CDR2 YFSETQ. CDR3 loop: CAGSLRSAQETQYF. CDR3 DNA sequence: TGCGCCGGCAGCTTGAGGTCCGCACAAGAGACCCAGTACTTC.

V usage is TRBV20-1 and J usage is TRBJ2-1; 12 positions match TRBD2. Judging by the DNA end, TRBJ2-7 fits better; the J call may be wrong. The CDR3 has 16 residues. CDR1 and CDR2 from the germline V gene are DFQATT and SNEGSKA (reference sequence). The chain's CDR3 is CSARVLAGGPYNEQYF. The CDR3 DNA sequence: TGCAGTGCTAGAGTACTAGCGGGGGGCCCCTACAATGAGCAGTACTTC.

The chain is built from TRBV6-5 and TRBJ1-5; 7 nucleotides align to TRBD1. The germline CDR1 and CDR2 sequences are MNHEY and SVGAGI. After removal of 7 bases from V and 9 bases from J, the junction contained 9 bases not matched to a gene. CDR3 length equals 13 residues. The chain's CDR3 is CASTDRAGGPQHF. The CDR3 DNA reads TGTGCCAGCACTGACAGGGCCGGCGGGCCCCAGCATTTT.

The CDR3 DNA reads TGTGCCAGCAGCCCCCTGGGAGGCGGAAGCAATCAGCCCCAGCATTTT. Amino acid sequence: CASSPLGGGSNQPQHF. The chain recombines TRBV7-2 with TRBJ1-5; D gene ambiguous. Germline lookup yields CDR1 SGHTA and CDR2 FQGNSA. This CDR3 has 16 amino acids. Deletions cut 5 bases from V and 1 base from J, with 15 bases between.

A single count supports this clonotype. The gene calls are TRBV7-2 and TRBJ1-4; D is unresolved. Trimming stripped 4 bases from V and 0 bases from J, with 9 bases between. Germline V gene data show CDR1 as SGHTA and CDR2 as FQGNSA. The CDR3 extends over 15 amino acids. CDR3: CASSSRRATNEKLFF. The DNA of the CDR3 is TGTGCCAGCAGCTCTCGACGGGCAACTAATGAAAAACTGTTTTTT.

A remark on this clonotype: The junction shows a germline mismatch at one end, possibly a read error. The V gene is TRBV7-2, the J gene TRBJ1-2; D might be TRBD1 (5 bases). The V gene's germline CDR1 is SGHTA and CDR2 FQGNSA. The CDR3 totals 12 residues. CDR3 protein: CPSSSRVYGYTF. The CDR3 DNA follows: TGTCCCAGCAGCAGCAGGGTCTATGGCTACACCTTC.

V is TRBV5-1 and J is TRBJ2-6, with 8 bases fitting TRBD1. Germline-derived CDR1 and CDR2 are SGHRS and YFSETQ. The CDR3 length is 16 residues. Trimming took 3 bases from V and 0 from J; bases not matched to a gene: 2. As DNA, the CDR3 is TGCGCCAGCAGCTCGGACAGGGCCTCTGGGGCCAACGTCCTGACTTTC. This codes for CASSSDRASGANVLTF.

With respect to this clonotype: Relative to the germline gene, one junction end is altered; a read error may explain this. This chain connects TRBV7-9 to TRBJ2-1, with 11 bases lining up with TRBD2. Germline assignment: CDR1 SEHNR and CDR2 FQNEAQ (reference sequence). CDR3 length: 17 amino acids. CDR3 region: CASSLALAGGRYNEQFF. CDR3 sequence (DNA): TGTGCCAGCAGTTTAGCCCTAGCGGGGGGCCGATACAATGAGCAGTTCTTC.

The chain carries TRBV9 and TRBJ2-1; TRBD2 aligns across 7 bases. V lost 0 bases and J lost 5; bases outside the gene matches: 2. Germline V gene sequence: CDR1 SGDLS, CDR2 YYNGEE. This CDR3 region has 14 residues. CDR3 in DNA: TGTGCCAGCAGCGTAGAACTAGCGAACAATGAGCAGTTCTTC. Its translation: CASSVELANNEQFF.

The V and J genes are TRBV3-1 and TRBJ2-4, with 8 bases matching TRBD1. The J call may be incorrect, as the DNA end agrees better with TRBJ2-7. The CDR3 runs 14 residues. The germline V gene has CDR1 LGHDT and CDR2 YNNKEL (reference sequence). CDR3 protein: CASSQVRTGREQYF. DNA of the CDR3: TGTGCCAGCAGCCAAGTCCGGACAGGGCGCGAGCAGTACTTC.

This clonotype was picked up a small number of times. The chain combines TRBV29-1 with TRBJ1-2; D is unclear. In germline, CDR1 is SQVTM, CDR2 ANQGSEA. The CDR3 spans 11 residues. Trimming cost V 3 bases and J 8 bases, with 10 bases left between them. CDR3 sequence (DNA): TGCAGCGTTGAGGAGAGGGTAGGCTACACCTTC. This translates into CSVEERVGYTF. The full variable domain, with the rest looked up from reference TRBV29-1 and TRBJ1-2, is SAVISQKPSRDICQRGTSLTIQCQVDSQVTMMFWYRQQPGQSLTLIATANQGSEATYESGFVIDKFPISRPNLTFSTLTVSNMSPEDSSIYLCSVEERVGYTFGSGTRLTVV.

The rearrangement uses TRBV2 and TRBJ2-4, with 11 bases matching TRBD1. The CDR3 is 14 amino acids. J lost 7 bases, V lost 8 bases, and 7 bases had no gene match. CDR1 is SNHLY and CDR2 is FYNNEI in the germline V gene. For the CDR3, the DNA is TGTGCCAGCCGGCTTGGACAGGGGGCGAACATTCAGTACTTC. Its protein product is CASRLGQGANIQYF.

This chain uses TRBV29-1 with TRBJ1-2; 7 nucleotides line up with TRBD1. The junction had 9 bases not matched to a gene; V was cut back by 3 bases and J by 8 bases. Germline values: CDR1 SQVTM, CDR2 ANQGSEA. This CDR3 is built from 13 residues. CDR3 in amino acids: CSVDLEGARGYTF. Here the CDR3 DNA reads TGCAGCGTTGATTTGGAGGGGGCGAGGGGCTACACCTTC.

The V call is TRBV4-1, the J call TRBJ2-7; D perhaps matches TRBD1 (6 bases). Germline V gives CDR1 MGHRA, CDR2 YSYEKL. V lost 4 bases, J lost 0 bases, and 13 bases lay in between. CDR3 length: 15 amino acids. The CDR3 DNA follows: TGCGCCAGCAGCCCCGCCGGGACAACCTCCTACGAGCAGTACTTC. It is translated as CASSPAGTTSYEQYF.

A few counts support this clonotype. The rearrangement links TRBV20-1 to TRBJ2-5; TRBD2 matches at 9 bases. Per the germline V gene, CDR1 is DFQATT and CDR2 is SNEGSKA (reference sequence). The V gene end was trimmed by 0 bases and the J gene end by 10 bases; junction bases not matched to a gene: 15. The CDR3 is 16 amino acids. The CDR3 DNA reads as TGCAGTGCTAGAGATCTAAGCGGGGGGCCGGGGCTTGACCAGTACTTC. Translation gives CSARDLSGGPGLDQYF.

This rearrangement joins TRBV20-1 to TRBJ1-4; a weak D match, TRBD1 (6 bases). CDR1 is DFQATT and CDR2 is SNEGSKA in the germline V gene (reference sequence). There are 12 residues in the CDR3. V lost 6 bases and J lost 7, with 12 bases in between. CDR3 DNA: TGCAGTGCCTCAAAGGGGGGTGAAAAACTGTTTTTT. This sequence encodes CSASKGGEKLFF.

The chain recombines TRBV14 with TRBJ2-4; TRBD2 aligns across 12 bases. This CDR3 is 14 amino acids long. V dropped 4 bases and J dropped 8; count of bases not matched to a gene: 3. Germline V gene lookup returns CDR1 SGHDN and CDR2 FVKESK. The CDR3 loop is CASSLGLAGYIQYF. The CDR3 region has the DNA TGTGCCAGCAGCCTTGGACTAGCGGGGTACATTCAGTACTTC.

V is TRBV6-5 and J is TRBJ1-5; 7 nucleotides line up with TRBD1. This CDR3 region has 15 residues. Germline CDR1 MNHEY, CDR2 SVGAGI. The V gene end was trimmed by 5 bases and the J gene end by 6 bases; junction bases not matched to a gene: 10. CDR3 sequence (DNA): TGTGCCAGCAGTCGGGGCGACAGGGTGGGTCAGCCCCAGCATTTT. It encodes CASSRGDRVGQPQHF.

For this clonotype: This may stem from a read error, because a much larger clone lies one nucleotide away. The chain employs TRBV28 and TRBJ2-7; the D is unclear. The end of the DNA fits TRBJ2-5 better, so the J call may be wrong. Germline V lookup: CDR1 MDHEN, CDR2 SYDVKM. The CDR3 consists of 14 residues. The CDR3 DNA is TGTGCCAGCAGACCCACGACCGCTCAAGGGACCCAGTACTTC. Its translation: CASRPTTAQGTQYF.

This rearrangement joins TRBV6-1 to TRBJ2-5; D not certain. Germline loops: CDR1 MNHNS, CDR2 SASEGT. This CDR3 is built from 16 residues. V shed 1 base and J shed 7 bases, with 19 bases lying between them. CDR3: CASSEEVGPPVRTQYF. CDR3 nucleotide sequence: TGTGCCAGCAGTGAAGAGGTTGGACCTCCTGTTCGGACCCAGTACTTC.

V usage is TRBV20-1 and J usage is TRBJ2-6; D might be TRBD1 (5 bases). V lost 6 bases, J lost 3 bases, and 12 bases lay in between. The CDR3 has 14 amino acids. Germline CDR1 reads DFQATT; CDR2 reads SNEGSKA (reference sequence). The CDR3 sequence: CSASRVGGANVLTF. As DNA, the CDR3 is TGCAGTGCCTCCAGGGTTGGTGGGGCCAACGTCCTGACTTTC.

Worth noting for this clonotype: Compared with germline, one end of the junction differs, possibly owing to a read error. The chain uses TRBV6-5 and TRBJ2-5; 7 bases align to TRBD1. The CDR3 consists of 15 residues. CDR1 MNHEY and CDR2 SVGAGI come from the germline V gene. Here the CDR3 DNA reads TGTGCTAGCAGTAGGAAACAGGGGTTCCAAGAGACCCAGTACTTC. Its protein is CASSRKQGFQETQYF.

This chain uses TRBV29-1 with TRBJ2-3; D not resolved. The CDR3 spans 12 residues. Trimming removed 8 bases at V and 2 bases at J, with 11 bases between. CDR1 and CDR2 from the germline V gene are SQVTM and ANQGSEA. The chain's CDR3 is CSLRSNTDTQYF. CDR3 in DNA: TGCAGCCTGCGGTCCAACACAGATACGCAGTATTTT.

J is TRBJ2-7 and V is TRBV5-6, with D tentatively TRBD1 (7 bases). This CDR3 contains 14 residues. CDR1 and CDR2 from the germline V gene are SGHDT and YYEEEE. V shed 2 bases and J shed 3 bases, with 12 bases lying between them. The CDR3 sequence is CASSFVRGDYEQYF. CDR3 sequence (DNA): TGTGCCAGCAGCTTTGTCAGGGGGGACTACGAGCAGTACTTC.

The chain couples TRBV20-1 to TRBJ2-7; 8 bases map to TRBD1. CDR3 length: 15 residues. Germline CDR1 is DFQATT and CDR2 is SNEGSKA (reference sequence). V lost 3 bases and J lost 1; bases outside the gene matches: 8. For the CDR3, the DNA is TGCAGTGCTAGGATTACAGGGGGAAGTTCCTACGAGCAGTACTTC. Translated, it gives CSARITGGSSYEQYF.